Listed below are T cell receptor beta chains from one sample, sequenced in a study of blood T cell repertoires in COVID-19. Sequencing was performed with immunoSEQ multiplex PCR; in TCRdb, only in-frame clones are kept and a portion is missing. Of 150,000 to 200,000 clones in the sample, 70% to 85% were seen once. The sample was peripheral blood. These TCRs come from a woman aged 30 to 39 with acute or convalescent COVID-19. Both conserved end residues are trimmed from each CDR3.

v_call,j_call,cdr3_aa
TRBV2,TRBJ2-2,ASSAMASGSGGELF
TRBV6-5,TRBJ2-5,ASRLSGGETQY
TRBV18,TRBJ1-4,ASFSGLPNEKLF
TRBV5-8,TRBJ2-6,ASSKIASGANVLT
TRBV7-8,TRBJ1-4,ASSLISGNEKLF
TRBV16,TRBJ1-1,ASSQSGVNTEAF
TRBV7-2,TRBJ1-2,ASSLDAGSGGYT
TRBV28,TRBJ2-1,ASRRQGSNNEQF
TRBV5-4,TRBJ2-3,ASSLPSYGGAGDTQY
TRBV19,TRBJ1-2,ASSIKHDWSGGYT
TRBV7-8,TRBJ1-5,ASRGQPGGNQPQH
TRBV7-9,TRBJ2-3,ASSLVGRVTDTQY
TRBV5-1,TRBJ2-7,ASSRERLAGSKTHYEQY
TRBV7-2,TRBJ1-6,ASSPTGDSPLH
TRBV7-2,TRBJ2-1,ASSLAPLAGGPGQF
TRBV28,TRBJ1-1,ASSYLSQNTEAF
TRBV9,TRBJ1-1,ASSVQGVNTEAF
TRBV4-3,TRBJ2-3,ASSKGQAGTDTQY
TRBV2,TRBJ1-3,ASSVGHPSGNTIY
TRBV27,TRBJ1-4,ASSSRQGLKEKLF
TRBV7-6,TRBJ1-3,ASSLAPDSPTSGNTIY
TRBV2,TRBJ1-6,ASRDQGDNSPLH
TRBV3-1/TRBV3-2,TRBJ2-3,ASSPRFGTSGGQY
TRBV19,TRBJ2-7,ASSITGSGYEQY
TRBV30,TRBJ1-5,AWSVPGGNQPQH
TRBV7-2,TRBJ1-4,ASSLESGVPEKLF
TRBV5-1,TRBJ1-4,ASSPEGRGGGKLF
TRBV18,TRBJ1-2,ASSPAGYGYT
TRBV28,TRBJ1-2,ASSLQFYGYT
TRBV21-1,TRBJ1-3,ASSKHKDRVGNTIY